The rows below give T cell receptor beta chains drawn from one sample of a study of regulatory T cells in long-lasting Graves disease. In TCRdb, the multiplex PCR reads were re-called with MiXCR into one record per CDR3 protein. The top ten hold 9.5% to 15% of the sample, which has 550,000 to 600,000 distinct CDR3 sequences, roughly a sixth seen once. These data also formed part of another study, on T cells in Graves' hyperthyroidism and ophthalmopathy.

The sample here was peripheral blood mononuclear cells (PBMCs), taken at new diagnosis, from a patient treated with antithyroid drugs. The receptors were gathered from a man aged 18 to 29 with Graves disease. Each CDR3 is given with its conserved first and last residue. The D gene is left open where the match is weak. Rows give clone size only sometimes, using once, few, many, or a class for an expanded clone.

J gene,V gene,CDR3 length,D gene,clone size,CDR3 protein,CDR3 DNA
TRBJ2-1,TRBV29-1,12,.,few,CSVEMGYNEQFF,TGCAGCGTTGAAATGGGTTACAATGAGCAGTTCTTC
TRBJ2-7,TRBV11-2,14,TRBD1,many,CASTPTGQGVRRYF,TGTGCCAGCACCCCGACGGGACAGGGCGTCCGACGGTACTTC
TRBJ1-5,TRBV30,17,.,few,CAWSVLGGGLRNQPQHF,TGTGCCTGGAGTGTACTGGGGGGAGGATTACGCAATCAGCCCCAGCATTTT
TRBJ2-1,TRBV6-1,11,.,.,CASSQRIEQFF,TGTGCCAGCAGCCAAAGAATTGAGCAGTTCTTC
TRBJ2-1,TRBV7-2,16,TRBD2,many,CASSLSRAGGWNEQFF,TGTGCCAGCAGCTTAAGTAGAGCGGGAGGATGGAATGAGCAGTTCTTC
TRBJ1-1,TRBV11-1,16,.,many,CASSLGRFIPDTEAFF,TGTGCCAGCAGCTTAGGACGTTTTATTCCCGACACTGAAGCTTTCTTT
TRBJ1-1,TRBV27,14,.,.,CASSSGVGNTEAFF,TGTGCCAGCAGCTCAGGGGTCGGGAACACTGAAGCTTTCTTT
TRBJ2-5,TRBV13,13,.,many,CASSLGPQETQYF,TGTGCCAGCAGCTTGGGACCTCAAGAGACCCAGTACTTC
TRBJ2-7,TRBV5-1,18,TRBD2,.,CASSTDPGLAVLPSEQYF,TGCGCCAGCAGCACGGACCCGGGACTAGCCGTCTTGCCCAGCGAGCAGTACTTC
TRBJ1-5,TRBV9,14,.,.,CASSGGPSIQPQHF,TGTGCCAGCAGCGGCGGACCCTCCATTCAGCCCCAGCATTTT
TRBJ1-6,TRBV24-1,18,TRBD1,.,CATSDSPHRTGDNSPLHF,TGTGCCACCAGTGATAGCCCCCACCGGACAGGAGATAATTCACCCCTCCACTTT
TRBJ2-1,TRBV18,15,TRBD1,few,CASSPLGAGGNEQFF,TGTGCCAGCTCACCCCTTGGAGCAGGGGGCAATGAGCAGTTCTTC
TRBJ2-7,TRBV11-2,17,.,many,CASSSVRSRDITHEQYF,TGTGCCAGCAGCTCGGTCCGTAGCCGGGACATAACCCACGAGCAGTACTTC
TRBJ2-7,TRBV20-1,13,.,many,CSAKNREAYEQYF,TGCAGTGCTAAAAACAGGGAGGCCTACGAGCAGTACTTC
TRBJ2-7,TRBV10-3,11,.,.,CAILRGSEQYF,TGTGCCATTCTTCGGGGCTCCGAGCAGTACTTC
TRBJ1-1,TRBV24-1,12,.,many,CATSDQRGEAFF,TGTGCCACCAGTGATCAAAGGGGCGAGGCTTTCTTT
TRBJ1-4,TRBV20-1,15,TRBD1,once,CSARLRQGAAEKLFF,TGCAGTGCTAGACTTCGACAGGGGGCTGCTGAAAAACTGTTTTTT
TRBJ2-1,TRBV9,15,TRBD2,once,CASSEGGRDYNEQFF,TGTGCCAGCAGCGAGGGCGGGAGGGACTACAATGAGCAGTTCTTC
TRBJ2-7,TRBV20-1,13,TRBD1,.,CSAHRDSTYEQYF,TGCAGTGCTCACCGGGACAGCACCTACGAGCAGTACTTC
TRBJ2-3,TRBV19,12,.,.,CARTHYTDTQYF,TGTGCCAGAACACACTACACAGATACGCAGTATTTT
TRBJ2-7,TRBV15,16,TRBD2,.,CATSRGLAAPSYEQYF,TGTGCCACCAGCAGAGGACTAGCGGCACCGAGCTACGAGCAGTACTTC
TRBJ2-1,TRBV10-3,14,.,many,CAISGEVSYNEQFF,TGTGCCATCTCGGGCGAAGTCTCCTACAATGAGCAGTTCTTC
TRBJ2-1,TRBV30,15,.,many,CAWGHGASSYNEQFF,TGTGCCTGGGGCCACGGAGCGTCGTCCTACAATGAGCAGTTCTTC
TRBJ2-2,TRBV6-2/TRBV6-3,13,.,many,CASSRSVNGELFF,TGTGCCAGCAGCCGTAGCGTGAACGGGGAGCTGTTTTTT
TRBJ2-5,TRBV16,14,.,few,CASSTPGYQETQYF,TGTGCCAGCAGCACCCCGGGGTACCAAGAGACCCAGTACTTC
TRBJ2-1,TRBV6-2/TRBV6-3,17,.,many,CASSYVSRLRVYNEQFF,TGTGCCAGCAGTTACGTATCTCGTCTACGAGTCTACAATGAGCAGTTCTTC
TRBJ2-1,TRBV5-6,17,TRBD2,once,CASSLAPLAGNFNEQFF,TGTGCCAGCAGCTTGGCCCCTCTAGCGGGTAATTTTAATGAGCAGTTCTTC
TRBJ1-5,TRBV12-3/TRBV12-4,16,TRBD1,many,CASSLGRGVSNQPQHF,TGTGCCAGCAGTTTGGGCAGGGGGGTAAGCAATCAGCCCCAGCATTTT
TRBJ1-6,TRBV11-2,17,.,.,CASSEGRRSSYNSPLHF,TGTGCCAGCAGCGAGGGGAGAAGGAGCTCCTATAATTCACCCCTCCACTTT
TRBJ2-7,TRBV6-5,16,TRBD2,few,CASSYLDRREGDEQYF,TGTGCCAGCAGTTACCTTGATCGGCGGGAGGGCGACGAGCAGTACTTC
TRBJ2-7,TRBV29-1,13,TRBD1,few,CSVEQQGAGEQYF,TGCAGCGTTGAACAACAGGGGGCGGGGGAGCAGTACTTC
TRBJ2-5,TRBV7-9,15,TRBD1,.,CASSPGQTSQETQYF,TGTGCCAGCAGCCCGGGACAGACCTCTCAGGAGACCCAGTACTTC
TRBJ2-6,TRBV20-1,14,.,few,CSASWSSGANVLTF,TGCAGTGCTAGTTGGTCCTCTGGGGCCAACGTCCTAACTTTC
TRBJ2-1,TRBV2,16,.,many,CASSDSVDSSYNEQFF,TGTGCCAGCAGTGATTCGGTTGATAGCTCCTACAATGAGCAGTTCTTC
TRBJ2-1,TRBV20-1,15,.,.,CSARSNQLWGHEQFF,TGCAGTGCTAGATCGAACCAGCTGTGGGGCCATGAGCAGTTCTTC
TRBJ2-1,TRBV4-1,11,.,few,CASSSQAEQFF,TGCGCCAGCAGCTCACAAGCGGAGCAGTTCTTC
TRBJ2-7,TRBV4-1,15,.,few,CASSQEVWGPYEQYF,TGCGCCAGCAGCCAAGAAGTTTGGGGCCCCTACGAGCAGTACTTC
TRBJ1-2,TRBV27,13,.,many,CASSLSSNYGYTF,TGTGCCAGCAGTTTATCCTCTAACTATGGCTACACCTTC
TRBJ1-3,TRBV11-2,15,.,few,CASRPGSSSGNTIYF,TGTGCCAGCAGACCAGGGTCCAGCTCTGGAAACACCATATATTTT
TRBJ1-5,TRBV28,17,TRBD1,few,CASHTGTGFWGEQPQHF,TGTGCCAGCCACACCGGGACAGGGTTCTGGGGCGAACAGCCCCAGCATTTT
TRBJ1-1,TRBV4-1,17,TRBD1,few,CASSQDPAGQGATEAFF,TGCGCCAGCAGCCAAGATCCTGCGGGACAGGGGGCGACTGAAGCTTTCTTT
TRBJ2-5,TRBV2,15,TRBD1,many,CASSEMGQGEETQYF,TGTGCCAGCAGTGAAATGGGACAGGGGGAAGAGACCCAGTACTTC
TRBJ2-5,TRBV25-1,17,.,few,CASISVGKEDVQETQYF,TGTGCCAGCATTTCCGTCGGGAAGGAGGACGTACAAGAGACCCAGTACTTC
TRBJ2-3,TRBV5-1,14,.,few,CASSLNRVPDTQYF,TGCGCCAGCAGCTTGAACAGGGTACCGGATACGCAGTATTTT
TRBJ2-7,TRBV12-3/TRBV12-4,11,TRBD2,many,CASSREREIFF,TGTGCCAGCAGCCGAGAGCGGGAGATATTCTTC
TRBJ2-7,TRBV20-1,14,.,many,CSAPPEVEGYEQYF,TGCAGTGCTCCTCCTGAGGTAGAGGGATACGAGCAGTACTTC
TRBJ2-7,TRBV20-1,15,.,.,CSAREREWADYEQYF,TGCAGTGCTAGAGAGAGGGAATGGGCCGACTACGAGCAGTACTTC
TRBJ2-6,TRBV19,11,.,.,CASSRANVLTF,TGTGCCAGTAGTCGGGCCAACGTCCTGACTTTC
TRBJ2-2,TRBV27,14,TRBD1,.,CASMDRDLTGELFF,TGTGCCAGCATGGACAGGGATCTCACCGGGGAGCTGTTTTTT
TRBJ2-7,TRBV15,16,TRBD1,many,CATSDPRGQGRWEQYF,TGTGCCACCAGCGACCCACGGGGACAGGGTCGGTGGGAGCAGTACTTC
TRBJ2-3,TRBV27,16,TRBD2,many,CASSIRLASSTDTQYF,TGTGCCAGCAGTATAAGACTAGCGAGTAGCACAGATACGCAGTATTTT
TRBJ2-3,TRBV6-1,14,TRBD2,many,CASSSGTATDTQYF,TGTGCCAGCTCTAGCGGGACGGCCACAGATACGCAGTATTTT
TRBJ1-4,TRBV5-1,16,TRBD1,.,CASSLQGQGLGEKLFF,TGTGCCAGCAGCTTGCAGGGACAGGGTTTGGGAGAAAAACTGTTTTTT
TRBJ1-6,TRBV7-8,12,.,.,CASNLRNSPLHF,TGTGCCAGCAACTTACGAAATTCACCCCTCCACTTT
TRBJ2-1,TRBV20-1,17,TRBD1,few,CSAPDRGTLSSYNEQFF,TGCAGTGCCCCGGACAGGGGGACCCTGAGCTCCTACAATGAGCAGTTCTTC